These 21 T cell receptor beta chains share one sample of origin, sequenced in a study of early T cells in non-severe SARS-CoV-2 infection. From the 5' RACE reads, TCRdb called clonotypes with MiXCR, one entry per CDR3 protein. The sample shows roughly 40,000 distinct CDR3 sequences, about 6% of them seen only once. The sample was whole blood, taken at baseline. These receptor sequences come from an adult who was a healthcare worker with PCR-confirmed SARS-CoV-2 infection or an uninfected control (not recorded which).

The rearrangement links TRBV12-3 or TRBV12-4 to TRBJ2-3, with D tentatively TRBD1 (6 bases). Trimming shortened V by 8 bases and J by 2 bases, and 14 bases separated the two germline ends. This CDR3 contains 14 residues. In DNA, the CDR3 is TGTGCCAGCTCCCCCCCAGGGGCCACAGATACGCAGTATTTT. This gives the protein CASSPPGATDTQYF.

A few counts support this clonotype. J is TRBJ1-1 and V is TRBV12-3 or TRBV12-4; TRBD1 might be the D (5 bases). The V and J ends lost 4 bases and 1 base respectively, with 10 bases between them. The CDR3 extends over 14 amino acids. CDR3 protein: CASSSLTENTEAFF. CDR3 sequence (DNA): TGTGCCAGCAGTTCCTTGACAGAGAACACTGAAGCTTTCTTT.

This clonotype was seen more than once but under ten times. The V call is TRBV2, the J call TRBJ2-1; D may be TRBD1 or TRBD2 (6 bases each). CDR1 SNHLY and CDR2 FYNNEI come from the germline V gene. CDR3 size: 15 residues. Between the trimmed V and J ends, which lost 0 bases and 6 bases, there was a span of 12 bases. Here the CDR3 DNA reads TGTGCCAGCAGTGAAGCGCTTAGGGGGGCCAATGAGCAGTTCTTC. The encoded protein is CASSEALRGANEQFF.

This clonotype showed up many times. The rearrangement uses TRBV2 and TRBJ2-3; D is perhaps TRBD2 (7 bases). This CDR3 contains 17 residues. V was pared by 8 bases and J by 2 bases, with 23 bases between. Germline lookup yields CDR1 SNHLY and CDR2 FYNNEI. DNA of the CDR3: TGTGCCAGCGGGGGCGGTTTAGGGAGGGTCGCCACAGATACGCAGTATTTT. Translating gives CASGGGLGRVATDTQYF.

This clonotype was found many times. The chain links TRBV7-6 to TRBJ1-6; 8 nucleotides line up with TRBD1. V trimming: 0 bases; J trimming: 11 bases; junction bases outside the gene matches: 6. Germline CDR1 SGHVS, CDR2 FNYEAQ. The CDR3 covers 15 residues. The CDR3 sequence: CASSLAGTGFPPLHF. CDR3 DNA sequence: TGTGCCAGCAGCTTAGCCGGGACAGGTTTTCCACCCCTCCACTTT.

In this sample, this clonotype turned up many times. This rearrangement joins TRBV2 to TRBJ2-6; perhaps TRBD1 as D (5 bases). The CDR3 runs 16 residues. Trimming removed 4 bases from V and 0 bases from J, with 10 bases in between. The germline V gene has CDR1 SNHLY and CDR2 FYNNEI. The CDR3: CASSARQISGANVLTF. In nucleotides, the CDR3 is TGTGCCAGCAGTGCGAGACAGATCTCTGGGGCCAACGTCCTGACTTTC.

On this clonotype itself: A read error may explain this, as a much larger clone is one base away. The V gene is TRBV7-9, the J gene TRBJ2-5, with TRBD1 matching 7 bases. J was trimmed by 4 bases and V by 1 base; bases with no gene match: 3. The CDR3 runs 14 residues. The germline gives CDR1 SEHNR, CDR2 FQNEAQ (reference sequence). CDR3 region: CASSLGTGLETQYF. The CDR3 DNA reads TGTGCCAGCAGCTTAGGGACAGGTCTAGAGACCCAGTACTTC.

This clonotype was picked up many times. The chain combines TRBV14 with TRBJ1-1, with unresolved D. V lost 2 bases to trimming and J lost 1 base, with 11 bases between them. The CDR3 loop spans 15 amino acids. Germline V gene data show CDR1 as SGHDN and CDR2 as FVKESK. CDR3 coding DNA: TGTGCCAGCAGCCAACGTGTAGGACGGAACACTGAAGCTTTCTTT. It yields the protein CASSQRVGRNTEAFF.

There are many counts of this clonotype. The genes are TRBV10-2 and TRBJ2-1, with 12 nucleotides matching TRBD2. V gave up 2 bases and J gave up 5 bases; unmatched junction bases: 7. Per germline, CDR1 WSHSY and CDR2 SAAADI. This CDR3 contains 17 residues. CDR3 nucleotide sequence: TGCGCCAGCAGTGAGCGACGGACTAGCGGGGAGAACAATGAGCAGTTCTTC. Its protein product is CASSERRTSGENNEQFF.

The CDR3 region is CSAPGVKGAYEQYF. The CDR3 nucleotides are TGCAGTGCCCCTGGAGTCAAGGGCGCCTACGAGCAGTACTTC. This chain joins TRBV20-1 and TRBJ2-7; D is ambiguous. V lost 6 bases and J 2 bases, leaving 17 bases between the germline ends. Germline CDR1 is DFQATT and CDR2 is SNEGSKA (reference sequence). There are 14 residues in the CDR3.

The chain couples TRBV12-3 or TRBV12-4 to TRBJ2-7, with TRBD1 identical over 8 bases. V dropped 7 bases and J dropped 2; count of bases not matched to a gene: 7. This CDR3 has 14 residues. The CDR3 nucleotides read TGTGCCAGCACCGGACAGGGACCTACCTACGAGCAGTACTTC. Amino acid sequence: CASTGQGPTYEQYF.

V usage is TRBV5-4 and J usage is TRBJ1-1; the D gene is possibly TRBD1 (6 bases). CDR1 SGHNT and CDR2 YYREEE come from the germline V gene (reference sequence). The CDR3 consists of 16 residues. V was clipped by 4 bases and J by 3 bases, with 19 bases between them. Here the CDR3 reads CASSEASGVQDTEAFF. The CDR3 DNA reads TGTGCCAGCAGCGAAGCGTCAGGGGTTCAAGACACTGAAGCTTTCTTT. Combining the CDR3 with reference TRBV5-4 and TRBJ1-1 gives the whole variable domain ETGVTQSPTHLIKTRGQQVTLRCSSQSGHNTVSWYQQALGQGPQFIFQYYREEENGRGNFPPRFSGLQFPNYSSELNVNALELDDSALYLCASSEASGVQDTEAFFGQGTRLTVV.

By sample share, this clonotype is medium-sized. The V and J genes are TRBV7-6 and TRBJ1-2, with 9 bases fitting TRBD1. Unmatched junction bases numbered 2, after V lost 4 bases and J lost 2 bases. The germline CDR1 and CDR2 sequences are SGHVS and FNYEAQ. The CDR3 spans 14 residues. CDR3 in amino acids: CASSSGTGNYGYTF. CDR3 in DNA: TGTGCCAGCAGCTCCGGGACAGGGAACTATGGCTACACCTTC.

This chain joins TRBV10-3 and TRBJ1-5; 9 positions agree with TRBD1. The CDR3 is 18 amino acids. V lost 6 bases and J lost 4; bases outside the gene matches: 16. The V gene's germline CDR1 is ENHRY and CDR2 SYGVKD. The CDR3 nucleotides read TGTGCCATCAGCGAAACAGGACAGGGGCTCACCCGTAATCAGCCCCAGCATTTT. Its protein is CAISETGQGLTRNQPQHF.

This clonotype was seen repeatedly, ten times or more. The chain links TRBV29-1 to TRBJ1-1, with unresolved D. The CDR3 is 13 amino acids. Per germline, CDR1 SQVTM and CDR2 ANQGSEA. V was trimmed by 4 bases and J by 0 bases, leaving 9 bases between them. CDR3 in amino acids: CSVGNSMNTEAFF. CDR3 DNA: TGCAGCGTTGGAAACAGCATGAACACTGAAGCTTTCTTT.

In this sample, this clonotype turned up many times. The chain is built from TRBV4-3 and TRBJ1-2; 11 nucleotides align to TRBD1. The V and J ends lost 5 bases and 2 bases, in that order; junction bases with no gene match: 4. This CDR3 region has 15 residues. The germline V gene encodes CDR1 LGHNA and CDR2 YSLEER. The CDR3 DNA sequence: TGCGCCAGCAGCACAAGGACAGGGGGCAACTATGGCTACACCTTC. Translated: CASSTRTGGNYGYTF.

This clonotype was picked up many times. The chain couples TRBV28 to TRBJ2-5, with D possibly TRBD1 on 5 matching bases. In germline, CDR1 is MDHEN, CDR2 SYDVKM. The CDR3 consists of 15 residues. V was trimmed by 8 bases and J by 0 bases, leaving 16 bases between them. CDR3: CASRPGHWYQETQYF. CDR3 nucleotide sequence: TGTGCCAGCCGCCCCGGACACTGGTACCAAGAGACCCAGTACTTC.

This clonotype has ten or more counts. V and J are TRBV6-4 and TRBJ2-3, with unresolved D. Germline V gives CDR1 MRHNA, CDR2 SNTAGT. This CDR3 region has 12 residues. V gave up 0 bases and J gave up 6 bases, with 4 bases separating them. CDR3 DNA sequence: TGTGCCAGCAGTGACTCAGGGGATACGCAGTATTTT. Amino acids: CASSDSGDTQYF.

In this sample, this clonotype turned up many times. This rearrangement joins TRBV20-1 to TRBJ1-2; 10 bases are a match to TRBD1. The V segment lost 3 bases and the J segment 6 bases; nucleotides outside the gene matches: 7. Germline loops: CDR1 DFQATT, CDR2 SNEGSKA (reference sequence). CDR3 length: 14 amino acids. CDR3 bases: TGCAGTGCTAGGAAAACGACAGGGGGCAATGGCTACACCTTC. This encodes CSARKTTGGNGYTF.

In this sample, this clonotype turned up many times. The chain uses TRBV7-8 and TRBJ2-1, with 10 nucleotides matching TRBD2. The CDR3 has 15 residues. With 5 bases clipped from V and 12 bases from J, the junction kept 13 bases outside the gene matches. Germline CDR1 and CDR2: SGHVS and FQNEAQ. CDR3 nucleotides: TGTGCCAGCAGCCCCCGCCCTGAGCGGGGGGGCGGGCAGTTCTTC. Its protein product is CASSPRPERGGGQFF.

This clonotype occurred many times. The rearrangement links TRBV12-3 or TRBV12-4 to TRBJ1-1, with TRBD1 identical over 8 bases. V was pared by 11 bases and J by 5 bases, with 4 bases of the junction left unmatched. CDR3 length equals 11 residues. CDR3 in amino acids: CAGGQGTEAFF. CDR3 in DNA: TGTGCCGGCGGACAGGGAACTGAAGCTTTCTTT.